These 13 T cell receptor beta chains were sequenced from one sample in a study of graft-versus-host responses after intestinal transplantation. Generated by immunoSEQ multiplex PCR, the TCRdb table keeps only in-frame clones and is missing some. This sample yields tens of thousands of clones, of which around 43% are seen a single time; approximately 1.3% belongs to the top ten. The plating included roughly 200,000 irradiated, violet-dye-labeled stimulator cells together with roughly 200,000 CFSE-labeled responder cells. Material: alloreactive CD8+ T cells from a mixed lymphocyte reaction culture, obtained before transplantation. Subset indicated: CFSE-low proliferating T cells sorted from roughly six-day pre-transplant mixed lymphocyte reaction (GvH or HvG direction). These receptors originate from a human patient who was an organ donor for intestinal transplantation.

By share of the sample, this clone is medium-sized. The genes are TRBV5-4 and TRBJ1-2; possible D gene TRBD1, 5 bases. Germline CDR1 is SGHNT and CDR2 is YYREEE (reference sequence). The V end was cut by 0 bases, the J end by 8 bases, with 14 bases between. The CDR3 sequence is 14 residues long. CDR3 bases: TGTGCCAGCAGCTTGGTAGGAGGGGTAGACGGCTACACCTTC. Translation gives CASSLVGGVDGYTF. The variable domain in full, completed from reference TRBV5-4 and TRBJ1-2, reads ETGVTQSPTHLIKTRGQQVTLRCSSQSGHNTVSWYQQALGQGPQFIFQYYREEENGRGNFPPRFSGLQFPNYSSELNVNALELDDSALYLCASSLVGGVDGYTFGSGTRLTVV.

This clone was counted a few times. The genes are TRBV5-1 and TRBJ2-5; TRBD1 or TRBD2 may be the D gene (5 bases each). The V and J ends lost 3 bases and 1 base respectively, with 16 bases between them. The germline V gene has CDR1 SGHRS and CDR2 YFSETQ. The CDR3 has 16 residues. Here the CDR3 reads CASSSDPGRGQETQYF. In DNA form, the CDR3 reads TGCGCCAGCAGCTCGGATCCGGGAAGGGGCCAAGAGACCCAGTACTTC. Full variable domain (missing parts from reference TRBV5-1 and TRBJ2-5): KAGVTQTPRYLIKTRGQQVTLSCSPISGHRSVSWYQQTPGQGLQFLFEYFSETQRNKGNFPGRFSGRQFSNSRSEMNVSTLELGDSALYLCASSSDPGRGQETQYFGPGTRLLVL.

The rearrangement links TRBV19 to TRBJ2-1, with 9 nucleotides matching TRBD2. The germline gives CDR1 LNHDA, CDR2 SQIVND (reference sequence). J lost 2 bases, V lost 6 bases, and 5 bases had no gene match. This CDR3 region has 15 residues. The CDR3, as DNA: TGTGCCAGTAGCATTGGACTAGCGCCCTACAATGAGCAGTTCTTC. Amino acids: CASSIGLAPYNEQFF.

The sample holds one count of this clone. The V call is TRBV19, the J call TRBJ1-1; perhaps TRBD1 as D (5 bases). CDR3 size: 12 residues. V was pared by 3 bases and J by 8 bases, with 10 bases between. Germline V gives CDR1 LNHDA, CDR2 SQIVND (reference sequence). CDR3 residues: CASSIAGVEAFF. The CDR3 DNA is TGTGCCAGTAGTATTGCGGGGGTGGAAGCTTTCTTT.

This clone showed up just a few times. The chain couples TRBV5-6 to TRBJ1-1; a weak D match, TRBD1 (5 bases). Deletions cut 4 bases from V and 9 bases from J, with 16 bases between. The CDR3 loop spans 13 amino acids. Germline V gene lookup returns CDR1 SGHDT and CDR2 YYEEEE. DNA for the CDR3: TGTGCCAGCAGCATAGGGGCAACCGGAAAAGCTTTCTTT. Its translation is CASSIGATGKAFF.

This clone has only a few counts. V usage is TRBV6-5 and J usage is TRBJ1-1; D is possibly TRBD1 (6 bases). Germline V gene sequence: CDR1 MNHEY, CDR2 SVGAGI. V was clipped by 5 bases and J by 3 bases, with 13 bases between them. The CDR3 sequence is 14 residues long. CDR3 residues: CASSPGGAHTEAFF. CDR3 sequence (DNA): TGTGCCAGCAGTCCCGGGGGGGCGCACACTGAAGCTTTCTTT.

This clone counts as medium-sized (0.01 to 0.1%). The J gene is TRBJ2-7, the V gene TRBV19; TRBD2 aligns across 10 bases. The germline gives CDR1 LNHDA, CDR2 SQIVND (reference sequence). The CDR3 has 15 amino acids. V lost 5 bases, J lost 2 bases, and 6 bases stayed unmatched. Here the CDR3 reads CASSAGLAATYEQYF. The CDR3 region has the DNA TGTGCCAGTAGTGCCGGACTAGCGGCGACCTACGAGCAGTACTTC.

V is TRBV4-3 and J is TRBJ2-2; tentative D call: TRBD1 (6 bases). The germline V gene encodes CDR1 LGHNA and CDR2 YSLEER. The CDR3 runs 14 residues. V lost 3 bases and J lost 4, with 9 bases in between. CDR3 residues: CASSQQGFTGELFF. In nucleotides, the CDR3 is TGCGCCAGCAGCCAGCAGGGGTTCACCGGGGAGCTGTTTTTT.

The chain joins TRBV10-1 to TRBJ1-5; D is unclear. The CDR3 runs to 8 residues. CDR1 is WNHNN and CDR2 is SYGVQD in the germline V gene (reference sequence). V was clipped by 11 bases and J by 8 bases, with 4 bases between them. The CDR3 here is CAPEPQHF. Here the CDR3 DNA reads TGCGCCCCGGAGCCCCAGCATTTT.

The V and J genes are TRBV28 and TRBJ2-3; 10 bases are a match to TRBD2. J gave up 2 bases and V 9 bases, and 5 bases lay outside the gene matches. The CDR3 loop spans 14 amino acids. CDR1 is MDHEN and CDR2 is SYDVKM in the germline V gene. The CDR3 DNA follows: TGTGCCAGTATAGGACTAGCGGCCACAGATACGCAGTATTTT. Its translation is CASIGLAATDTQYF.

The V call is TRBV5-1, the J call TRBJ2-7, with 7 positions matching TRBD1. J lost 2 bases, V lost 4 bases, and 9 bases had no gene match. This CDR3 comprises 15 residues. Germline-derived CDR1 and CDR2 are SGHRS and YFSETQ. CDR3 sequence reads: CASSPSQGQPYEQYF. DNA for the CDR3: TGCGCCAGCAGCCCCTCCCAGGGACAGCCCTACGAGCAGTACTTC.

This clone was seen only a few times. The V and J genes are TRBV11-2 and TRBJ2-5; no clear D gene. Germline assignment: CDR1 SGHAT and CDR2 FQNNGV. The V gene lost 4 bases and the J gene lost 1 base, with 13 bases spanning the gap. The CDR3 is 15 amino acids. The DNA of the CDR3 is TGTGCCAGCAGCTCACCCTTCTGGTCCCAAGAGACCCAGTACTTC. Its protein product is CASSSPFWSQETQYF.

The V and J genes are TRBV5-1 and TRBJ2-3; TRBD2 might be the D (5 bases). CDR1 is SGHRS, CDR2 YFSETQ, per germline. There are 12 residues in the CDR3. V was clipped by 0 bases and J by 8 bases, with 7 bases between them. CDR3 sequence reads: CASSLVRGTQYF. DNA for the CDR3: TGCGCCAGCAGCTTGGTCCGGGGTACGCAGTATTTT.